The 20 T cell receptor beta chains below come from one sample, sequenced in a study of blood T cell repertoires in COVID-19. Sequenced by immunoSEQ multiplex PCR; TCRdb stores in-frame clones only, minus some. Of about 160,000 clones in the sample, 85% to 95% were seen once. The material sequenced was peripheral blood. These receptors all come from a woman aged 55 to 70 with COVID-19, enrolled during active disease.

This sequence joins TRBV11-2 and TRBJ1-5; perhaps TRBD1 as D (5 bases). Per germline, CDR1 SGHAT and CDR2 FQNNGV. The V end was cut by 0 bases, the J end by 6 bases, with 9 bases between. The CDR3 is made up of 14 amino acids. The CDR3 protein is CASSLDRVRQPQHF. In DNA form, the CDR3 reads TGTGCCAGCAGCTTAGACAGGGTTCGTCAGCCCCAGCATTTT.

The rearrangement uses TRBV9 and TRBJ1-2, with 7 bases that match TRBD1. Germline CDR1 SGDLS, CDR2 YYNGEE. The CDR3 is made up of 16 amino acids. Trimming at V came to 3 bases and at J to 3 bases, leaving 11 bases not matched to a gene. The CDR3: CASSARLTGDDYGYTF. The CDR3, as DNA: TGTGCCAGCAGCGCACGACTTACAGGGGACGACTATGGCTACACCTTC.

In this sample, this clone turned up once. The genes are TRBV9 and TRBJ2-3, with 7 bases fitting TRBD2. This CDR3 has 14 residues. Germline V lookup: CDR1 SGDLS, CDR2 YYNGEE. Trimming at V came to 2 bases and at J to 2 bases, leaving 2 bases not matched to a gene. CDR3 region: CASSVGGFTDTQYF. Written as DNA, the CDR3 is TGTGCCAGCAGCGTCGGGGGGTTCACAGATACGCAGTATTTT.

The chain joins TRBV19 to TRBJ1-1; D possibly corresponds to TRBD1 (5 bases). Germline loops: CDR1 LNHDA, CDR2 SQIVND (reference sequence). The CDR3 is 14 residues long. The ends were cut back, 5 bases at V and 1 base at J, with 11 bases in the middle. CDR3 sequence: CASSHQGANTEAFF. In nucleotides, the CDR3 is TGTGCCAGTAGTCATCAGGGTGCGAACACTGAAGCTTTCTTT.

This clone was detected once. The genes are TRBV5-1 and TRBJ1-4, with 9 bases matching TRBD1. Trimming took 4 bases from V and 7 from J; bases not matched to a gene: 5. Germline V gene sequence: CDR1 SGHRS, CDR2 YFSETQ. The CDR3 sequence is 14 residues long. CDR3 amino acids: CASSIGTGSEKLFF. The CDR3 DNA reads as TGCGCCAGCAGCATTGGGACAGGGTCTGAAAAACTGTTTTTT.

Remarks on this clone: Distinct nucleotide sequences in the sample also encode this CDR3. The chain carries TRBV6-5 and TRBJ1-5, with TRBD1 identical over 7 bases. V trimming: 4 bases; J trimming: 0 bases; junction bases outside the gene matches: 3. Germline CDR1 MNHEY, CDR2 SVGAGI. The CDR3 is made up of 15 amino acids. The CDR3 coding sequence is TGTGCCAGCAGTTTACAGGGGAATAGCAATCAGCCCCAGCATTTT. It codes for CASSLQGNSNQPQHF.

This clone was seen a single time. For the CDR3, the DNA is TGTGCCAGCAGTCGCGCCCAGGGGTCTGGAAACACCATATATTTT. Residues: CASSRAQGSGNTIYF. V is TRBV7-2 and J is TRBJ1-3; TRBD1 might be the D (6 bases). The CDR3 totals 15 residues. With 6 bases removed from V and 1 base from J, the gap between germline ends came to 13 bases. CDR1 is SGHTA, CDR2 FQGNSA, per germline.

The rearrangement uses TRBV19 and TRBJ1-5, with TRBD1 matching over 11 bases. This CDR3 contains 15 residues. V shed 5 bases and J 6 bases; nucleotides not matched to a gene: 6. Germline CDR1 LNHDA, CDR2 SQIVND (reference sequence). The CDR3 nucleotides read TGTGCCAGTAGTGTCGGACAGGGGGCGATTCAGCCCCAGCATTTT. Its protein is CASSVGQGAIQPQHF.

This chain connects TRBV11-2 to TRBJ2-7, with TRBD2 matching over 13 bases. This CDR3 region has 15 residues. Trimming at V came to 5 bases and at J to 2 bases, leaving 3 bases not matched to a gene. Germline CDR1 and CDR2: SGHAT and FQNNGV. The CDR3 DNA reads as TGTGCCAGCAGCGCACTAGCGGGGGGGACCTACGAGCAGTACTTC. This encodes CASSALAGGTYEQYF.

The V call is TRBV3-1 (or the pseudogene TRBV3-2), the J call TRBJ2-4; 7 nucleotides align to TRBD1. Losses at the gene ends were 2 bases for V and 7 bases for J; bases not matched to a gene: 5. Per germline, CDR1 LGHDT and CDR2 YNNKEL (reference sequence). CDR3 size: 14 residues. The CDR3 protein is CASSQNRGRNIQYF. CDR3 bases: TGTGCCAGCAGCCAAAACAGGGGTCGGAACATTCAGTACTTC.

V and J are TRBV2 and TRBJ2-7, with a weak D call TRBD1 (5 bases). The V and J ends lost 2 bases and 0 bases respectively, with 11 bases between them. Germline V lookup: CDR1 SNHLY, CDR2 FYNNEI. The CDR3 totals 15 residues. The CDR3 loop reads CASSERAGISYEQYF. Written as DNA, the CDR3 is TGTGCCAGCAGTGAAAGGGCAGGGATCTCCTACGAGCAGTACTTC.

Remarks on this clone: At one of its ends the junction is not consistent with the germline gene, which may arise from a read error. CDR3: CASSFQGTGELFF. Written as DNA, the CDR3 is TGTGCTAGCAGCTTTCAGGGGACCGGGGAGCTGTTTTTT. The gene calls are TRBV7-7 and TRBJ2-2, with a possible D match to TRBD1 (6 bases). The CDR3 is made up of 13 amino acids. Germline V CDR1 and CDR2: SSHAT, FNYEAQ (reference sequence).

This rearrangement joins TRBV4-3 to TRBJ1-6; D unclear. Germline CDR1 is LGHNA and CDR2 is YSLEER. The length of the CDR3 is 15 residues. V dropped 0 bases and J dropped 11 bases, with 14 bases sitting between them. The CDR3 here is CASSQEAAQFTPLHF. CDR3 DNA: TGCGCCAGCAGCCAAGAGGCGGCCCAGTTTACACCCCTCCACTTT.

The chain is built from TRBV21-1 and TRBJ1-1; the table's D call, TRBD1, has no DNA check behind it. TRBV21-1 is recorded as a pseudogene. The CDR3 spans 17 residues. The CDR3 protein is CASSNSTDTLKNTEAFF. The CDR3, as DNA: TGTGCCAGCAGCAACTCGACGGACACATTAAAGAACACTGAAGCTTTCTTT.

This clone has more than one count but fewer than ten. V usage is TRBV7-9 and J usage is TRBJ2-7; TRBD1 aligns across 9 bases. This CDR3 contains 15 residues. V was pared by 5 bases and J by 1 base, with 6 bases of the junction left unmatched. CDR1 and CDR2 (germline): SEHNR, FQNEAQ (reference sequence). The CDR3: CASSLETGGSYEQYF. The CDR3 bases are TGTGCCAGCAGCCTAGAGACAGGGGGGTCCTACGAGCAGTACTTC.

This clone was counted once. The chain carries TRBV19 and TRBJ1-1; 7 bases agree with TRBD1. CDR1 is LNHDA, CDR2 SQIVND, per germline (reference sequence). The V segment lost 7 bases and the J segment 1 base; nucleotides outside the gene matches: 9. This CDR3 is 15 amino acids long. In nucleotides, the CDR3 is TGTGCCAGTACCAAGGGGGCGGAAGGGAACACTGAAGCTTTCTTT. Protein sequence: CASTKGAEGNTEAFF.

This sequence joins TRBV6-6 and TRBJ2-7; D might be TRBD2 (7 bases). V shed 6 bases and J shed 3 bases, with 15 bases lying between them. The CDR3 is 14 residues long. In germline, CDR1 is MNHNY, CDR2 SVGAGI (reference sequence). As DNA, the CDR3 is TGTGCCAGCAGCCGGGGGGCCGTAGACTACGAGCAGTACTTC. As protein: CASSRGAVDYEQYF.

The genes are TRBV10-1 and TRBJ2-1; 12 nucleotides line up with TRBD2. The CDR3 runs to 22 residues. The V gene end was trimmed by 1 base and the J gene end by 9 bases; junction bases not matched to a gene: 25. Germline CDR1 is WNHNN and CDR2 is SYGVQD (reference sequence). Here the CDR3 DNA reads TGCGCCAGCAGTGAGTTACCTAGCGGGGGGGCCCGAGACGTTGGTTTGGGTGGTGAGCAGTTCTTC. The encoded protein is CASSELPSGGARDVGLGGEQFF.

This chain uses TRBV4-1 with TRBJ1-6; 7 nucleotides match TRBD1. The length of the CDR3 is 14 residues. The V and J ends lost 8 bases and 7 bases, in that order; junction bases with no gene match: 8. Germline assignment: CDR1 MGHRA and CDR2 YSYEKL. The CDR3 DNA is TGCGCCAGCCGCCTCCGGGACAGAAATTCACCCCTCCACTTT. The encoded protein is CASRLRDRNSPLHF.

The genes are TRBV7-6 and TRBJ2-7; D remains ambiguous. The CDR3 sequence is 16 residues long. Germline values: CDR1 SGHVS, CDR2 FNYEAQ. V lost 5 bases, J lost 1 base, and 18 bases lay in between. DNA of the CDR3: TGTGCCAGCAGCCTAGGTTGGGCAGGCCCATCCTACGAGCAGTACTTC. The encoded protein is CASSLGWAGPSYEQYF.